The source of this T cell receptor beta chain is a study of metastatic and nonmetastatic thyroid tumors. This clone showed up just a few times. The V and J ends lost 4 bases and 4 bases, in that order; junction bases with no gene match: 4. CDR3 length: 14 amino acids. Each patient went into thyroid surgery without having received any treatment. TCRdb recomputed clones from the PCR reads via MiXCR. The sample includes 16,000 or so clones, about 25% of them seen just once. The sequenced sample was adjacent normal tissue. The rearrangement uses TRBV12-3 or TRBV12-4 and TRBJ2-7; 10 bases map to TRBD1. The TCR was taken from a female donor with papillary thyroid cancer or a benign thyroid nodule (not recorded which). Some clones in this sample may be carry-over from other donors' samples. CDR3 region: CASSWGQGLYEQYF. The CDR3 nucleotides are TGTGCCAGCAGTTGGGGACAGGGGCTTTACGAGCAGTACTTC.